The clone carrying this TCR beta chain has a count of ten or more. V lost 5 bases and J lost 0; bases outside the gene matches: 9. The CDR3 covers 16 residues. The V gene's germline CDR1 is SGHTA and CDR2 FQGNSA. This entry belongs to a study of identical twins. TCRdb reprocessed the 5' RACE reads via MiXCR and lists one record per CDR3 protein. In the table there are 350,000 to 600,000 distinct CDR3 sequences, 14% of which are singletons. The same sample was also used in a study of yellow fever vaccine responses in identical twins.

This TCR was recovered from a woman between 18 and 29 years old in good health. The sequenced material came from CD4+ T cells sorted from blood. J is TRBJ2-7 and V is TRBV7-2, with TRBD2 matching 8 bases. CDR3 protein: CASSQTSGWSSYEQYF. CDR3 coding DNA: TGTGCCAGCAGCCAAACTAGCGGATGGAGCTCCTACGAGCAGTACTTC.